Below are 20 T cell receptor beta chains sequenced from a single sample in a study of cytomegalovirus exposure and HLA in healthy donors. 13 Jbeta primers and 60 Vbeta primers were used for the PCR. This table comes from immunoSEQ multiplex PCR, and its TCRdb copy is limited to in-frame clones, with some not included. The ten most abundant clones cover 15% to 17% of a sample with approximately 100,000 clones. The source material was PBMCs. The source of these receptors is a man aged 50 or older in good health and CMV-seropositive.

This rearrangement joins TRBV4-3 to TRBJ1-1; possibly TRBD1 for D (5 bases). CDR3 length: 15 amino acids. The germline V gene encodes CDR1 LGHNA and CDR2 YSLEER. With 0 bases removed from V and 7 bases from J, the gap between germline ends came to 15 bases. Here the CDR3 reads CASSQDPTRGHEAFF. DNA for the CDR3: TGCGCCAGCAGCCAAGATCCCACGCGGGGCCATGAAGCTTTCTTT.

This chain connects TRBV12-5 to TRBJ2-1; a possible D gene is TRBD2 (6 bases). Between the trimmed V and J ends, which lost 3 bases and 9 bases, there was a span of 12 bases. Germline CDR1 is LGHNT and CDR2 is FRNRAP. This CDR3 has 13 amino acids. The CDR3, as DNA: TGTGCTAGTGGTTTAGGGACTGCGCGTGAGCAGTTCTTC. Translation gives CASGLGTAREQFF.

This rearrangement joins TRBV11-3 to TRBJ2-1; 11 nucleotides agree with TRBD2. The CDR3 extends over 15 amino acids. Germline trimming cut 5 bases from V and 12 bases from J; bases unmatched to any gene: 12. Germline V CDR1 and CDR2: SGHNT, YENEEA. As DNA, the CDR3 is TGTGCCAGCAGCCTGGGACTAGCGGAGGGAAAGGGGCAGTTCTTC. Its translation is CASSLGLAEGKGQFF. Based on the CDR3 plus reference TRBV11-3 and TRBJ2-1, the full variable domain is EAGVVQSPRYKIIEKKQPVAFWCNPISGHNTLYWYLQNLGQGPELLIRYENEEAVDDSQLPKDRFSAERLKGVDSTLKIQPAELGDSAVYLCASSLGLAEGKGQFFGPGTRLTVL.

J is TRBJ2-1 and V is TRBV5-1; possibly TRBD1 for D (7 bases). This CDR3 has 16 residues. Trimming took 3 bases from V and 0 from J, leaving 13 bases between them. Germline CDR1 is SGHRS and CDR2 is YFSETQ. CDR3 nucleotide sequence: TGCGCCAGCAGCTATTCCCAGGGGGGCTCCTACAATGAGCAGTTCTTC. Protein sequence: CASSYSQGGSYNEQFF.

This chain joins TRBV5-1 and TRBJ2-4; maybe TRBD1 (5 bases). The CDR3 has 14 amino acids. Germline CDR1 SGHRS, CDR2 YFSETQ. V shed 4 bases and J shed 5 bases, with 13 bases lying between them. CDR3 in DNA: TGCGCCAGCAGCACTCAGGGTGCGGAAAACATTCAGTACTTC. Residues: CASSTQGAENIQYF.

This chain joins TRBV11-1 and TRBJ2-7; 11 bases match TRBD2. CDR3 length: 17 residues. Germline assignment: CDR1 SGHAT and CDR2 FQDESV (reference sequence). V was clipped by 3 bases and J by 7 bases; unmatched bases: 14. The CDR3 sequence is CASSFHSLPGLAVEQYF. In DNA, the CDR3 is TGTGCCAGCAGCTTCCATTCCCTTCCGGGACTAGCGGTAGAGCAGTACTTC.

V and J are TRBV5-5 and TRBJ1-3; D gene ambiguous. V was cut by 4 bases and J by 2 bases, with 13 bases left in between. The germline V gene encodes CDR1 SGHKS and CDR2 YYEKEE (reference sequence). The CDR3 runs 15 residues. The CDR3 bases are TGTGCCAGCAGCCCGTGGGAGGTGGCTGGAAACACCATATATTTT. Amino acids: CASSPWEVAGNTIYF.

The chain combines TRBV4-3 with TRBJ1-5; D is possibly TRBD1 (6 bases). The V end lost 0 bases, the J end lost 0 bases, and 9 bases lay between the germline ends. In germline, CDR1 is LGHNA, CDR2 YSLEER. The length of the CDR3 is 16 residues. The CDR3 here is CASSQDSGASNQPQHF. The CDR3 DNA reads TGCGCCAGCAGCCAAGACTCAGGGGCTAGCAATCAGCCCCAGCATTTT.

The chain recombines TRBV5-1 with TRBJ1-2; 8 bases match TRBD1. Germline V lookup: CDR1 SGHRS, CDR2 YFSETQ. V shed 4 bases, J shed 4 bases, and the junction held 9 bases outside the gene matches. CDR3 length: 15 residues. The DNA of the CDR3 is TGCGCCAGCAGCCCGCAGGGGGCCGCTAGCTATGGCTACACCTTC. This sequence encodes CASSPQGAASYGYTF.

The J gene is TRBJ2-1, the V gene TRBV5-1, with D maybe TRBD2 (5 bases). V was clipped by 0 bases and J by 0 bases, with 7 bases between them. Germline CDR1 is SGHRS and CDR2 is YFSETQ. The CDR3 contains 15 residues. CDR3 region: CASSLAGSSYNEQFF. The CDR3 DNA follows: TGCGCCAGCAGCTTGGCGGGGAGCTCCTACAATGAGCAGTTCTTC.

The CDR3, as DNA: TGTGCCAGCAGCTTCGGGGGGCGAGTGAACACTGAAGCTTTCTTT. As protein: CASSFGGRVNTEAFF. The chain recombines TRBV11-3 with TRBJ1-1, with D perhaps TRBD1 (6 bases). Germline V gives CDR1 SGHNT, CDR2 YENEEA. The CDR3 is 15 amino acids. V was trimmed by 3 bases and J by 0 bases, leaving 11 bases between them.

This chain links TRBV4-2 with TRBJ1-2; D is unclear. The CDR3 spans 15 residues. The ends were cut back, 0 bases at V and 6 bases at J, with 14 bases in the middle. Per the germline V gene, CDR1 is LGHNA and CDR2 is YNFKEQ. CDR3 coding DNA: TGTGCCAGCAGCCAAGACCTTTCGATAGTACATGGCTACACCTTC. Amino acid sequence: CASSQDLSIVHGYTF.

The chain carries TRBV2 and TRBJ2-5; 9 positions match TRBD2. Per germline, CDR1 SNHLY and CDR2 FYNNEI. The length of the CDR3 is 14 residues. With V trimmed by 3 bases and J by 4 bases, 3 bases remained unmatched. The CDR3 DNA sequence: TGTGCCAGCAGTGATAGCGGGAGTGCAGAGACCCAGTACTTC. Translating gives CASSDSGSAETQYF. Filled out from reference TRBV2 and TRBJ2-5, the complete variable domain reads EPEVTQTPSHQVTQMGQEVILRCVPISNHLYFYWYRQILGQKVEFLVSFYNNEISEKSEIFDDQFSVERPDGSNFTLKIRSTKLEDSAMYFCASSDSGSAETQYFGPGTRLLVL.

The V gene is TRBV7-8, the J gene TRBJ1-1; 7 nucleotides line up with TRBD1. Per the germline V gene, CDR1 is SGHVS and CDR2 is FQNEAQ. The CDR3 is made up of 19 amino acids. Trimming took 0 bases from V and 6 from J; bases not matched to a gene: 19. Written as DNA, the CDR3 is TGTGCCAGCAGCTTAGCGTTAGTAAGAGTACAGGGGAGGCTTCCTGAAGCTTTCTTT. It yields the protein CASSLALVRVQGRLPEAFF.

This chain connects TRBV21-1 to TRBJ2-7; the table gives TRBD1 as D, unverified against the DNA. TRBV21-1 is assigned pseudogene status. This CDR3 region has 14 residues. The CDR3 DNA sequence: TGTGCCAGCAGCAAACCGCACAGGGCCTACGAGCAGTACGTC. Translated: CASSKPHRAYEQYV.

V gene TRBV5-1 combines with J gene TRBJ1-4; D remains ambiguous. The CDR3 extends over 14 amino acids. Germline CDR1 SGHRS, CDR2 YFSETQ. V gave up 4 bases and J gave up 7 bases, with 14 bases separating them. DNA of the CDR3: TGCGCCAGCAGCACAGCGGCAACGGGTGAAAAACTGTTTTTT. Protein: CASSTAATGEKLFF.

This rearrangement joins TRBV4-2 to TRBJ2-1; 8 positions match TRBD2. The junction had 4 bases not matched to a gene; V was cut back by 0 bases and J by 0 bases. There are 17 residues in the CDR3. Germline lookup yields CDR1 LGHNA and CDR2 YNFKEQ. DNA for the CDR3: TGTGCCAGCAGCCAAGATCAGGCGGGAGGCTCCTACAATGAGCAGTTCTTC. It translates to CASSQDQAGGSYNEQFF.

The chain has TRBV9 and TRBJ2-2, with TRBD2 identical over 7 bases. Germline trimming cut 0 bases from V and 6 bases from J; bases unmatched to any gene: 8. The CDR3 is 16 amino acids. CDR1 is SGDLS and CDR2 is YYNGEE in the germline V gene. CDR3: CASSVASGLGAGELFF. The CDR3 DNA is TGTGCCAGCAGCGTAGCTAGCGGTCTTGGCGCCGGGGAGCTGTTTTTT.

The gene calls are TRBV18 and TRBJ1-5; D perhaps matches TRBD1 (6 bases). CDR1 and CDR2 (germline): KGHSH, LQKENI. The V gene lost 2 bases and the J gene lost 7 bases, with 12 bases spanning the gap. The CDR3 is 14 amino acids. DNA for the CDR3: TGTGCCAGCTCACCAGGGGCAGGGGACCAGCCCCAGCATTTT. Protein sequence: CASSPGAGDQPQHF.

The chain couples TRBV4-1 to TRBJ2-7, with D maybe TRBD2 (6 bases). The CDR3 sequence is 16 residues long. Trimming left V 0 bases short and J 0 bases short, with 12 bases between. The germline CDR1 and CDR2 sequences are MGHRA and YSYEKL. This CDR3 reads CASSQESSGPSYEQYF. The DNA for the CDR3 is TGCGCCAGCAGCCAAGAGTCCAGCGGGCCCTCCTACGAGCAGTACTTC.